Below are 29 T cell receptor beta chains sequenced from a single sample in a study of shared clonotypes between healthy human individuals. Measured with immunoSEQ multiplex PCR; TCRdb has only the in-frame clones, and not every one. The table shows 2 million to 2.5 million clones, with under 97% occurring only once. The sample taken for sequencing was naive CD4+ T cells sorted from blood. As to subset: CD45RA+ positively selected. These TCRs come from a man aged 18 to 30 in good health.

The chain joins TRBV5-1 to TRBJ2-7, with D tentatively TRBD2 (6 bases). CDR1 is SGHRS and CDR2 is YFSETQ in the germline V gene. This CDR3 has 17 amino acids. V was clipped by 4 bases and J by 4 bases, with 24 bases between them. The CDR3, as DNA: TGCGCCAGCAGCCCGGGACTCCTCTCCTCATCTGGTTACGAGCAGTACTTC. Its translation: CASSPGLLSSSGYEQYF.

The rearrangement uses TRBV10-1 and TRBJ2-7, with D perhaps TRBD2 (6 bases). V lost 4 bases to trimming and J lost 4 bases, with 17 bases between them. This CDR3 has 15 residues. CDR1 WNHNN and CDR2 SYGVQD come from the germline V gene (reference sequence). The CDR3, as DNA: TGCGCCAGCAGTGGAGGGATTGGAGGGGAATACGAGCAGTACTTC. It encodes CASSGGIGGEYEQYF.

The genes are TRBV7-9 and TRBJ2-2; no reliable D call. This CDR3 is 14 amino acids long. V shed 1 base and J shed 6 bases, with 9 bases lying between them. The germline CDR1 and CDR2 sequences are SEHNR and FQNEAQ (reference sequence). The chain's CDR3 is CASSLEANAGELFF. The CDR3 DNA reads TGTGCCAGCAGCTTAGAGGCTAACGCCGGGGAGCTGTTTTTT.

This chain uses TRBV11-2 with TRBJ2-3, with 10 positions matching TRBD1. In germline, CDR1 is SGHAT, CDR2 FQNNGV. J was trimmed by 5 bases and V by 3 bases; bases with no gene match: 11. CDR3 size: 17 residues. The CDR3 nucleotides read TGTGCCAGCAGCTTCGATTACCCCGGGACAGGGGAAGATACGCAGTATTTT. This sequence encodes CASSFDYPGTGEDTQYF.

In the case of this clone: The sample holds other DNA sequences that translate to the same CDR3. The J gene is TRBJ2-7, the V gene TRBV2, with 7 bases aligning to TRBD1. There are 13 residues in the CDR3. After removal of 6 bases from V and 1 base from J, the junction contained 3 bases not matched to a gene. Germline loops: CDR1 SNHLY, CDR2 FYNNEI. Here the CDR3 DNA reads TGTGCCAGCAGGCAGGGGGTATCCTACGAGCAGTACTTC. Its protein product is CASRQGVSYEQYF.

This chain joins TRBV6-5 and TRBJ2-3; 9 bases line up with TRBD1. The CDR3 consists of 15 residues. Germline V gene sequence: CDR1 MNHEY, CDR2 SVGAGI. V gave up 3 bases and J gave up 0 bases; unmatched junction bases: 1. For the CDR3, the DNA is TGTGCCAGCAGTTATACAGGGGGCAGCACAGATACGCAGTATTTT. This translates into CASSYTGGSTDTQYF.

The chain links TRBV28 to TRBJ2-2, with 7 bases aligning to TRBD1. With V trimmed by 10 bases and J by 4 bases, 9 bases remained unmatched. The germline gives CDR1 MDHEN, CDR2 SYDVKM. There are 14 residues in the CDR3. DNA for the CDR3: TGTGCCACTTTCAGGGGACAGAGCACCGGGGAGCTGTTTTTT. It yields the protein CATFRGQSTGELFF.

The chain has TRBV7-6 and TRBJ2-7; a possible D gene is TRBD1 (6 bases). V was cut by 5 bases and J by 3 bases, with 14 bases left in between. Germline CDR1 SGHVS, CDR2 FNYEAQ. The CDR3 loop spans 14 amino acids. The CDR3 spells CASSPTDRFYEQYF. DNA of the CDR3: TGTGCCAGCAGCCCGACGGACAGATTCTACGAGCAGTACTTC.

This sequence joins TRBV6-1 and TRBJ1-2, with TRBD1 as a possible D gene (6 bases). V gave up 2 bases and J gave up 6 bases, with 10 bases separating them. The CDR3 has 13 amino acids. CDR1 MNHNS and CDR2 SASEGT come from the germline V gene. CDR3 DNA sequence: TGTGCCAGCAGTGAAACAGGGTATAATGGCTACACCTTC. This codes for CASSETGYNGYTF.

The rearrangement joins TRBV5-1 to TRBJ2-3; the D is unclear. Germline-derived CDR1 and CDR2 are SGHRS and YFSETQ. The germline V and J ends were trimmed by 0 bases and 1 base, with 15 bases remaining between them. This CDR3 region has 17 residues. Here the CDR3 reads CASSLVARGAGTDTQYF. The CDR3 bases are TGCGCCAGCAGCTTGGTGGCGCGAGGTGCGGGCACAGATACGCAGTATTTT.

This sequence joins TRBV10-3 and TRBJ1-2, with D maybe TRBD1 (6 bases). This CDR3 contains 14 residues. Between the trimmed V and J ends, which lost 4 bases and 2 bases, there was a span of 11 bases. The germline CDR1 and CDR2 sequences are ENHRY and SYGVKD. The CDR3 nucleotides are TGTGCCATCAGTGGGGCGGACAGAAACTATGGCTACACCTTC. Its protein is CAISGADRNYGYTF.

This chain connects TRBV6-5 to TRBJ1-5; tentatively, D is TRBD1 (6 bases). The germline V gene encodes CDR1 MNHEY and CDR2 SVGAGI. Trimming stripped 5 bases from V and 8 bases from J, with 19 bases between. CDR3 length: 15 amino acids. CDR3 loop: CASSRGGWGVEPQHF. CDR3 DNA sequence: TGTGCCAGCAGTAGGGGGGGCTGGGGAGTGGAGCCCCAGCATTTT.

The chain carries TRBV9 and TRBJ2-7; TRBD1 is a possible D gene (6 bases). The V end was cut by 0 bases, the J end by 2 bases, with 12 bases between. Looked up from germline, CDR1 is SGDLS and CDR2 is YYNGEE. The CDR3 sequence is 15 residues long. The CDR3 DNA reads TGTGCCAGCAGCGTAGAGGGACAAACAGCCTACGAGCAGTACTTC. As protein: CASSVEGQTAYEQYF.

This clone has just one count. The J gene is TRBJ1-1, the V gene TRBV30; D might be TRBD1 (6 bases). Germline V gene data show CDR1 as GTSNPN and CDR2 as SVGIG (reference sequence). This CDR3 has 13 residues. V dropped 3 bases and J dropped 7 bases, with 15 bases sitting between them. CDR3 in DNA: TGTGCCTGGAGAGTAGGGGGGTTGGGTGAAGCTTTCTTT. It codes for CAWRVGGLGEAFF.

The rearrangement uses TRBV5-1 and TRBJ1-1; weak D call: TRBD1 (6 bases). Deletions cut 0 bases from V and 4 bases from J, with 16 bases between. The CDR3 spans 16 residues. Germline V lookup: CDR1 SGHRS, CDR2 YFSETQ. The CDR3 sequence is CASSLEGTPSGTEAFF. In DNA, the CDR3 is TGCGCCAGCAGCTTGGAAGGGACACCTAGTGGCACTGAAGCTTTCTTT.

The rearrangement joins TRBV10-3 to TRBJ2-2, with a tentative D call TRBD1 (6 bases). The CDR3 runs to 14 residues. Germline CDR1 is ENHRY and CDR2 is SYGVKD. Trimming took off 6 bases at V and 4 bases at J, with 12 bases between the two ends. In DNA form, the CDR3 reads TGTGCCATCAGGAACAGGGAGCCCACCGGGGAGCTGTTTTTT. Translation gives CAIRNREPTGELFF.

Ten or more counts support this clone. The chain is built from TRBV7-2 and TRBJ1-1, with D perhaps matching TRBD1 (5 bases). The germline V gene encodes CDR1 SGHTA and CDR2 FQGNSA. This CDR3 spans 14 amino acids. V was shortened by 2 bases and J by 5 bases, with 12 bases between the two germline ends. CDR3 DNA: TGTGCCAGCAGCTTAACAGGCAGGGCAACTGAAGCTTTCTTT. Protein product: CASSLTGRATEAFF.

The rearrangement joins TRBV6-5 to TRBJ1-2; tentatively, D is TRBD1 (5 bases). Between the trimmed V and J ends, which lost 4 bases and 4 bases, there was a span of 13 bases. The CDR3 is 14 amino acids. Per germline, CDR1 MNHEY and CDR2 SVGAGI. In DNA, the CDR3 is TGTGCCAGCAGTTTCGGGGGAAGTACCTATGGCTACACCTTC. Translating gives CASSFGGSTYGYTF.

The chain carries TRBV5-1 and TRBJ2-2; D unclear. The V gene's germline CDR1 is SGHRS and CDR2 YFSETQ. Deletions cut 3 bases from V and 3 bases from J, with 24 bases between. The CDR3 runs to 19 residues. CDR3: CASSYSRSGPIGYTGELFF. CDR3 bases: TGCGCCAGCAGCTACAGTCGAAGTGGACCCATCGGGTACACCGGGGAGCTGTTTTTT.

The V gene is TRBV15, the J gene TRBJ1-1; D not resolved. Germline loops: CDR1 LNHNV, CDR2 YYDKDF (reference sequence). Between the trimmed V and J ends, which lost 4 bases and 10 bases, there was a span of 16 bases. There are 13 residues in the CDR3. CDR3 loop: CATSTEVAGGAFF. DNA of the CDR3: TGTGCCACCAGCACAGAAGTCGCTGGCGGAGCTTTCTTT. Filled out from reference TRBV15 and TRBJ1-1, the complete variable domain reads DAMVIQNPRYQVTQFGKPVTLSCSQTLNHNVMYWYQQKSSQAPKLLFHYYDKDFNNEADTPDNFQSRRPNTSFCFLDIRSPGLGDTAMYLCATSTEVAGGAFFGQGTRLTVV.

The chain has TRBV6-6 and TRBJ2-1; D possibly corresponds to TRBD1 (6 bases). Trimming cost V 6 bases and J 6 bases, with 18 bases left between them. The germline V gene has CDR1 MNHNY and CDR2 SVGAGI (reference sequence). There are 15 residues in the CDR3. CDR3: CASSLLQGLANEQFF. As DNA, the CDR3 is TGTGCCAGCAGCCTACTACAGGGCCTGGCCAATGAGCAGTTCTTC.

CDR3 in DNA: TGTGCCAGCACCTCCCTCGGTGGCCGAGATAGCAATCAGCCCCAGCATTTT. It specifies CASTSLGGRDSNQPQHF. The genes are TRBV28 and TRBJ1-5; D uncertain. The germline gives CDR1 MDHEN, CDR2 SYDVKM. The CDR3 covers 17 residues. The germline V and J ends were trimmed by 7 bases and 0 bases, with 19 bases remaining between them.

This chain uses TRBV29-1 with TRBJ2-7; no clear D. The V and J ends lost 7 bases and 0 bases respectively, with 7 bases between them. The CDR3 is 11 residues long. Per germline, CDR1 SQVTM and CDR2 ANQGSEA. CDR3 nucleotide sequence: TGCAGCGCCCTCGGCTCCTACGAGCAGTACTTC. Translation gives CSALGSYEQYF.

Remarks on this clone: The same CDR3 arises from other DNA sequences in this sample as well. The chain joins TRBV7-9 to TRBJ1-1; the D is unclear. V lost 5 bases and J 3 bases, leaving 7 bases between the germline ends. CDR1 is SEHNR and CDR2 is FQNEAQ in the germline V gene (reference sequence). The CDR3 contains 12 residues. The CDR3 DNA sequence: TGTGCCAGCAGCCCGAGTGACACTGAAGCTTTCTTT. Its protein product is CASSPSDTEAFF.

The chain carries TRBV5-5 and TRBJ1-4; D not certain. Germline assignment: CDR1 SGHKS and CDR2 YYEKEE (reference sequence). The CDR3 contains 12 residues. Trimming stripped 1 base from V and 8 bases from J, with 6 bases between. The DNA for the CDR3 is TGTGCCAGCAGCTTGAACAGCGAAAAACTGTTTTTT. Its translation: CASSLNSEKLFF.

This clone is a singleton in its sample. The CDR3, as DNA: TGTGCCAGTCGACAGGGGTACGAGGACTATGGCTACACCTTC. Translating it yields CASRQGYEDYGYTF. V gene TRBV28 combines with J gene TRBJ1-2; 8 nucleotides match TRBD1. In germline, CDR1 is MDHEN, CDR2 SYDVKM. The CDR3 covers 14 residues. Trimming at V came to 9 bases and at J to 3 bases, leaving 9 bases not matched to a gene.

The chain carries TRBV15 and TRBJ1-4; the D is unclear. The CDR3 sequence is 18 residues long. Between the trimmed V and J ends, which lost 4 bases and 1 base, there was a span of 19 bases. Germline V gene lookup returns CDR1 LNHNV and CDR2 YYDKDF (reference sequence). This CDR3 reads CATSIFYGGTKTNEKLFF. DNA for the CDR3: TGTGCCACCAGCATATTCTATGGTGGAACAAAAACTAATGAAAAACTGTTTTTT.

The V gene is TRBV9, the J gene TRBJ2-2, with 11 bases fitting TRBD1. The CDR3 covers 19 residues. The germline V gene has CDR1 SGDLS and CDR2 YYNGEE. After removal of 5 bases from V and 1 base from J, the junction contained 13 bases not matched to a gene. The chain's CDR3 is CASRKGQGAVNGNTGELFF. The CDR3 coding sequence is TGTGCCAGCAGAAAAGGACAGGGGGCGGTTAATGGGAACACCGGGGAGCTGTTTTTT. The whole variable domain, filled in from reference TRBV9 and TRBJ2-2, reads DSGVTQTPKHLITATGQRVTLRCSPRSGDLSVYWYQQSLDQGLQFLIQYYNGEERAKGNILERFSAQQFPDLHSELNLSSLELGDSALYFCASRKGQGAVNGNTGELFFGEGSRLTVL.

A remark on this clone: This sample includes further DNA sequences coding for the same CDR3. The gene calls are TRBV11-3 and TRBJ2-2, with D maybe TRBD2 (5 bases). CDR1 is SGHNT, CDR2 YENEEA, per germline. The CDR3 has 13 amino acids. V was cut by 3 bases and J by 3 bases, with 5 bases left in between. CDR3 in amino acids: CASSLRDTGELFF. CDR3 nucleotides: TGTGCCAGCAGCTTGCGGGACACCGGGGAGCTGTTTTTT.